These T cell receptor beta chains were read from a single sample in a study of cytomegalovirus exposure and HLA in healthy donors. The assay was immunoSEQ multiplex PCR, and TCRdb's table has in-frame clones only and misses some. The data contain under 200,000 clones, over 65% of them singletons. Sequencing used PBMCs. The receptors were sampled from a woman aged 40 to 55 in good health and CMV-seropositive. Each CDR3 is given without its conserved first and last residue. Fields, in order: V gene, CDR3 protein.

V: TRBV28
CDR3: ASSLGGGPGQPQH

V: TRBV10-3
CDR3: AISNGMGAETQY

V: TRBV2
CDR3: ASSLLAGEVNEQF

V: TRBV7-9
CDR3: ASSFGTYEQY

V: TRBV6-1
CDR3: ASSESHRLYEQY

V: TRBV7-2
CDR3: ASSLQAGSPQH

V: TRBV4-3
CDR3: ASSQDGGLAGSYEQY

V: TRBV7-2
CDR3: ASSTGTSGSNEQY

V: TRBV10-3
CDR3: AISEFNEQY

V: TRBV19
CDR3: ASSPYRGNTEAF

V: TRBV7-2
CDR3: ASSLTGTNEKLF

V: TRBV2
CDR3: ASSGRQGEGYT

V: TRBV5-1
CDR3: ASSWTGGADYGYT

V: TRBV7-2
CDR3: ASSLDRMNTEAF

V: TRBV7-3
CDR3: ASRGGPRGGKYEQY

V: TRBV9
CDR3: ASSVRAGNEAF

V: TRBV6-1
CDR3: ASSEEAVAGNEQF

V: TRBV6-5
CDR3: ASSRRGFEPEAF

V: TRBV10-3
CDR3: AISSASGSYEQY

V: TRBV5-1
CDR3: ASSLGQGGGAF

V: TRBV6-5
CDR3: ASSYEGGYEQY

V: TRBV7-9
CDR3: ASSLTGDNEQF

V: TRBV11-2
CDR3: ASSLGTFGKPQH

V: TRBV6-5
CDR3: ASSYSTGTSYEQY

V: TRBV28
CDR3: ASSGSTYEQY

V: TRBV6-5
CDR3: ASSSIAGVRYNEQF

V: TRBV11-3
CDR3: ASSLVDTGELF

V: TRBV9
CDR3: ASSVGTSTDTQY